The clone carrying this T cell receptor beta chain is classed as large. V was cut by 2 bases and J by 2 bases, with 7 bases left in between. Germline values: CDR1 SGHTA, CDR2 FQGNSA. The CDR3 contains 14 residues. This specimen belongs to a study of patients and donors after allogeneic stem cell transplantation. TCRdb re-derived calls from the RT-PCR reads in MiXCR, one entry per CDR3 protein. Of 550 to 650 distinct CDR3 sequences detected, around 1.4% appear once; the ten largest clones hold under 55%. The V and J genes are TRBV7-2 and TRBJ2-1, with D maybe TRBD1 (6 bases). This TCR came from a human donor who was either an allogeneic HSCT recipient or a stem cell or donor lymphocyte infusion donor (not recorded which). It is not recorded whose cells these are; they may come from a transplant donor. The sequenced sample was blood, either unsorted or a sorted T cell fraction (not recorded which). This CDR3 reads CASSLQGTYNEQFF. CDR3 DNA: TGTGCCAGCAGCTTACAGGGGACCTACAATGAGCAGTTCTTC.